The 27 T cell receptor beta chains reported below all come from one sample, sequenced in a study of human T cells and chemical hapten exposure. Each CDR3 protein gets one entry after TCRdb re-called the RACE reads with MiXCR. The sample records around 100,000 distinct CDR3 sequences, around 10% being singletons. Time point: patch test 1, 2 weeks after DPC sensitization. Treatment of the sample: therapeutic diphenylcyclopropenone sensitization with weekly scalp DPC. Material: whole blood, obtained in connection with sensitization to the hapten diphenylcyclopropenone (DPC). These TCRs come from a woman aged 40 to 50 with alopecia areata. Some clones in this sample may be carry-over from other donors' samples.

The CDR3 sequence: CATRGSARAYEQYF. The CDR3 DNA is TGTGCCACCCGAGGTAGTGCGCGGGCCTACGAGCAGTACTTC. V usage is TRBV28 and J usage is TRBJ2-7; TRBD2 is a possible D gene (5 bases). Germline lookup yields CDR1 MDHEN and CDR2 SYDVKM. Trimming pared 10 bases from V and 2 bases from J, leaving 18 bases between. This CDR3 spans 14 amino acids.

This clonotype has a handful of counts. The chain combines TRBV27 with TRBJ2-7; possibly TRBD2 for D (5 bases). CDR1 is MNHEY and CDR2 is SMNVEV in the germline V gene (reference sequence). Trimming pared 5 bases from V and 4 bases from J, leaving 21 bases between. The CDR3 has 16 amino acids. The CDR3 nucleotides are TGTGCCAGCAGTCCCGGAGCAAGGACTGCCATTTACGAGCAGTACTTC. Translated: CASSPGARTAIYEQYF.

V and J are TRBV6-5 and TRBJ1-3; D gene uncertain. Germline V gene sequence: CDR1 MNHEY, CDR2 SVGAGI. The CDR3 has 13 residues. Trimming removed 0 bases at V and 5 bases at J, with 5 bases between. The CDR3 reads CASSYSRRNTIYF. In nucleotides, the CDR3 is TGTGCCAGCAGTTACTCCCGCAGAAACACCATATATTTT.

The chain combines TRBV6-5 with TRBJ2-1, with 8 bases that match TRBD1. The V gene's germline CDR1 is MNHEY and CDR2 SVGAGI. The V segment lost 7 bases and the J segment 7 bases; nucleotides outside the gene matches: 9. CDR3 length: 14 residues. DNA of the CDR3: TGTGCCAGCAATACAGGGGGAGGTTTGAATGAGCAGTTCTTC. This sequence encodes CASNTGGGLNEQFF.

Only a few counts were recorded for this clonotype. The gene calls are TRBV6-5 and TRBJ1-6; 9 nucleotides match TRBD1. The V gene end was trimmed by 6 bases and the J gene end by 14 bases; junction bases not matched to a gene: 8. Germline V gene data show CDR1 as MNHEY and CDR2 as SVGAGI. The length of the CDR3 is 13 residues. This CDR3 reads CASRGQGERSLHF. The CDR3 nucleotides read TGTGCCAGCAGGGGACAGGGAGAACGGTCCCTCCACTTT.

The sample holds a few counts of this clonotype. V gene TRBV10-2 combines with J gene TRBJ1-1, with D unresolved. Per germline, CDR1 WSHSY and CDR2 SAAADI. Trimming left V 3 bases short and J 7 bases short, with 18 bases between. This CDR3 region has 15 residues. CDR3 loop: CASSDPIWGRGEAFF. The CDR3 coding sequence is TGCGCCAGCAGTGACCCGATATGGGGTCGGGGTGAAGCTTTCTTT.

This clonotype was picked up many times. The chain employs TRBV12-3 or TRBV12-4 and TRBJ1-3; TRBD1 matches 9 bases. The V gene end was trimmed by 6 bases and the J gene end by 0 bases; junction bases not matched to a gene: 3. There are 15 residues in the CDR3. The CDR3 region has the DNA TGTGCCAGCAGCTGGGACAGGGCCTCTGGAAACACCATATATTTT. Translation gives CASSWDRASGNTIYF.

This clonotype was recorded at least ten times. This sequence joins TRBV20-1 and TRBJ1-6; 8 positions agree with TRBD1. J was trimmed by 5 bases and V by 6 bases; bases with no gene match: 6. Looked up from germline, CDR1 is DFQATT and CDR2 is SNEGSKA (reference sequence). This CDR3 region has 14 residues. The CDR3 spells CSAPRTGNNSPLHF. CDR3 DNA: TGCAGTGCGCCTCGGACAGGGAATAATTCACCCCTCCACTTT.

This clonotype was counted between two and nine times. The gene calls are TRBV7-2 and TRBJ1-2, with D possibly being TRBD1 (5 bases). The CDR3 spans 15 residues. Germline CDR1 and CDR2: SGHTA and FQGNSA. Trimming took 5 bases from V and 5 from J, leaving 18 bases between them. CDR3: CASSAAGTAGYGYTF. In DNA, the CDR3 is TGTGCCAGCAGCGCGGCAGGGACGGCCGGTTATGGCTACACCTTC.

This clonotype appeared many times. The V gene is TRBV6-5, the J gene TRBJ2-7, with 9 bases that match TRBD1. The CDR3 consists of 17 residues. Germline V gives CDR1 MNHEY, CDR2 SVGAGI. With 2 bases clipped from V and 1 base from J, the junction kept 9 bases outside the gene matches. As DNA, the CDR3 is TGTGCCAGCAGTTACGCCGGGGGACAGGGACTATCCTACGAGCAGTACTTC. It encodes CASSYAGGQGLSYEQYF.

The chain combines TRBV19 with TRBJ1-5, with 7 bases aligning to TRBD1. V lost 5 bases and J lost 2; bases outside the gene matches: 9. This CDR3 is built from 16 residues. The germline CDR1 and CDR2 sequences are LNHDA and SQIVND (reference sequence). CDR3: CASSSGTVNRNQPQHF. The CDR3 DNA reads TGTGCCAGTAGTTCCGGGACAGTGAATCGCAATCAGCCCCAGCATTTT.

This clonotype has only a few counts. This chain uses TRBV20-1 with TRBJ2-3; TRBD2 aligns across 9 bases. Germline lookup yields CDR1 DFQATT and CDR2 SNEGSKA (reference sequence). J was trimmed by 9 bases and V by 1 base; bases with no gene match: 11. This CDR3 has 15 residues. CDR3 in amino acids: CSARGRLAEGLTQYF. The CDR3 nucleotides are TGCAGTGCTAGAGGGCGACTAGCGGAAGGGTTGACGCAGTATTTT.

This clonotype was detected ten times or more. J is TRBJ2-2 and V is TRBV11-2; 11 nucleotides agree with TRBD1. After removal of 3 bases from V and 7 bases from J, the junction contained 7 bases not matched to a gene. CDR1 and CDR2 (germline): SGHAT, FQNNGV. This CDR3 comprises 16 residues. The CDR3: CASSFPDRGLVGELFF. The DNA for the CDR3 is TGTGCCAGCAGCTTCCCGGACAGGGGGCTTGTCGGGGAGCTGTTTTTT.

The chain carries TRBV19 and TRBJ2-2, with D perhaps TRBD1 (5 bases). The CDR3 is 13 amino acids. V lost 5 bases and J 7 bases, leaving 11 bases between the germline ends. Germline CDR1 and CDR2: LNHDA and SQIVND (reference sequence). The CDR3 region is CASSVYQGGELFF. Written as DNA, the CDR3 is TGTGCCAGTAGTGTCTATCAGGGCGGGGAGCTGTTTTTT.

This clonotype was observed a few times. This chain connects TRBV12-3 or TRBV12-4 to TRBJ2-5, with 7 positions matching TRBD1. V lost 2 bases and J lost 5; bases outside the gene matches: 11. There are 16 residues in the CDR3. The CDR3 bases are TGTGCCAGCAGTTTAACCGGGACAGACCCAACGGAGACCCAGTACTTC. The encoded protein is CASSLTGTDPTETQYF.

In this sample, this clonotype turned up many times. The V gene is TRBV10-3, the J gene TRBJ1-4, with D tentatively TRBD1 (5 bases). Trimming cost V 7 bases and J 8 bases, with 11 bases left between them. The CDR3 covers 12 residues. The germline V gene has CDR1 ENHRY and CDR2 SYGVKD. CDR3 amino acids: CAIKGNGEKLFF. The CDR3 region has the DNA TGTGCCATCAAGGGGAACGGGGAAAAACTGTTTTTT.

The chain's CDR3 is CASSHPRDRLMNTEAFF. The DNA for the CDR3 is TGTGCCAGCAGCCATCCCCGGGACCGCCTAATGAACACTGAAGCTTTCTTT. The chain combines TRBV7-2 with TRBJ1-1, with D maybe TRBD1 (5 bases). This CDR3 has 17 amino acids. Trimming pared 5 bases from V and 0 bases from J, leaving 19 bases between. Germline values: CDR1 SGHTA, CDR2 FQGNSA.

In this sample, this clonotype turned up many times. The rearrangement uses TRBV4-1 and TRBJ2-1, with a possible D match to TRBD1 (5 bases). Trimming removed 4 bases from V and 2 bases from J, with 12 bases in between. This CDR3 has 15 residues. The germline CDR1 and CDR2 sequences are MGHRA and YSYEKL. The CDR3 DNA reads as TGCGCCAGCAGCCCAGGACATCTAACCTACAATGAGCAGTTCTTC. It codes for CASSPGHLTYNEQFF.

The rearrangement joins TRBV7-3 to TRBJ2-5, with 7 bases that match TRBD2. Germline V CDR1 and CDR2: SGHTA, FQGTGA. The junction had 13 bases not matched to a gene; V was cut back by 1 base and J by 5 bases. The CDR3 contains 17 residues. CDR3 sequence (DNA): TGTGCCAGCAGCTTAAGCGGGCCGGGAGGCTTTGCGGAGACCCAGTACTTC. Amino acids: CASSLSGPGGFAETQYF.

This clonotype was counted at least ten times. V and J are TRBV7-3 and TRBJ1-2; no definite D call. This CDR3 has 13 amino acids. In germline, CDR1 is SGHTA, CDR2 FQGTGA. V gave up 5 bases and J gave up 5 bases, with 12 bases separating them. Here the CDR3 DNA reads TGTGCCAGCAGCCCACGTTTGGGGTATGGCTACACCTTC. It translates to CASSPRLGYGYTF.

This chain links TRBV12-3 or TRBV12-4 with TRBJ1-3; D gene unclear. The CDR3 sequence is 13 residues long. The V end lost 7 bases, the J end lost 2 bases, and 9 bases lay between the germline ends. CDR3 bases: TGTGCCAGCAACCGATTACCTGGAAACACCATATATTTT. Its translation: CASNRLPGNTIYF.

There are a few counts of this clonotype. The chain joins TRBV4-3 to TRBJ2-6; possible D gene TRBD2, 7 bases. The V end was cut by 4 bases, the J end by 0 bases, with 10 bases between. CDR1 LGHNA and CDR2 YSLEER come from the germline V gene. The CDR3 has 16 amino acids. CDR3 amino acids: CASSLGGLSGANVLTF. The CDR3 DNA sequence: TGCGCCAGCAGCCTGGGGGGGCTCTCTGGGGCCAACGTCCTGACTTTC.

This clonotype was recorded a few times. The chain is built from TRBV7-2 and TRBJ1-2, with D unresolved. The germline V and J ends were trimmed by 0 bases and 4 bases, with 12 bases remaining between them. CDR3 length: 15 amino acids. Germline-derived CDR1 and CDR2 are SGHTA and FQGNSA. CDR3: CASSLALGGGYGYTF. CDR3 nucleotides: TGTGCCAGCAGCTTAGCGCTAGGAGGTGGCTATGGCTACACCTTC.

The chain couples TRBV18 to TRBJ2-2; TRBD2 is a possible D gene (5 bases). V was trimmed by 0 bases and J by 6 bases, leaving 17 bases between them. The CDR3 consists of 17 residues. In germline, CDR1 is KGHSH, CDR2 LQKENI. CDR3 loop: CASSPPLGGERAGELFF. The CDR3 DNA follows: TGTGCCAGCTCACCACCCCTGGGCGGAGAGAGGGCCGGGGAGCTGTTTTTT.

The chain employs TRBV9 and TRBJ2-7; no firm D call. This CDR3 has 13 residues. V lost 5 bases, J lost 0 bases, and 9 bases lay in between. Germline loops: CDR1 SGDLS, CDR2 YYNGEE. CDR3 in amino acids: CASSRDFSYEQYF. The DNA for the CDR3 is TGTGCCAGCAGTCGAGACTTCTCCTACGAGCAGTACTTC.

This clonotype has ten or more counts. This chain connects TRBV12-3 or TRBV12-4 to TRBJ1-1; no clear D. Between the trimmed V and J ends, which lost 1 base and 0 bases, there was a span of 12 bases. CDR3 length: 16 amino acids. The CDR3 here is CASSLGPAFLNTEAFF. CDR3 sequence (DNA): TGTGCCAGCAGTTTAGGTCCAGCCTTTTTGAACACTGAAGCTTTCTTT.

This chain joins TRBV5-6 and TRBJ1-1; D gene uncertain. This CDR3 is built from 12 residues. V lost 4 bases and J 8 bases, leaving 12 bases between the germline ends. Germline-derived CDR1 and CDR2 are SGHDT and YYEEEE. The CDR3: CASSAGRREAFF. For the CDR3, the DNA is TGTGCCAGCAGCGCCGGGCGACGGGAAGCTTTCTTT.